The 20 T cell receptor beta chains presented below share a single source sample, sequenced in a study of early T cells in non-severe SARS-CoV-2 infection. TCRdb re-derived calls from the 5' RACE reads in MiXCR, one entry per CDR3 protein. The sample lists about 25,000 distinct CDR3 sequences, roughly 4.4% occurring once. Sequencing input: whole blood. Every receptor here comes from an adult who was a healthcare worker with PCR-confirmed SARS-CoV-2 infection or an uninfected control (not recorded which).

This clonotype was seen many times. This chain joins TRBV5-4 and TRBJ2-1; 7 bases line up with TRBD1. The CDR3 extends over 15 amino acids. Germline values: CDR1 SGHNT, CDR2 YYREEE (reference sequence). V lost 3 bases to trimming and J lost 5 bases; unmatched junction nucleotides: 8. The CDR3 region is CASSSGTVLNNEQFF. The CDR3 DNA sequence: TGTGCCAGCAGCTCCGGGACAGTCTTAAACAATGAGCAGTTCTTC.

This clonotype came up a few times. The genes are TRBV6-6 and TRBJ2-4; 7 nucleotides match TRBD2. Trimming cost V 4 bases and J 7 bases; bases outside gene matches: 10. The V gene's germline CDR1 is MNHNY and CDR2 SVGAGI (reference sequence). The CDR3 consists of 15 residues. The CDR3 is CASSSERDTGNIQYF. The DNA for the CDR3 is TGTGCCAGCAGTTCTGAGCGGGATACGGGGAACATTCAGTACTTC.

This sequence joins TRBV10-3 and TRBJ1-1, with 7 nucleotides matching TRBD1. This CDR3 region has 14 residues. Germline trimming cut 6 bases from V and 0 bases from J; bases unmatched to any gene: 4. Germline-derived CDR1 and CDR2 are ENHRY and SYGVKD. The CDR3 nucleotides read TGTGCCATCAGAGGACAGGTCGTGAACACTGAAGCTTTCTTT. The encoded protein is CAIRGQVVNTEAFF.

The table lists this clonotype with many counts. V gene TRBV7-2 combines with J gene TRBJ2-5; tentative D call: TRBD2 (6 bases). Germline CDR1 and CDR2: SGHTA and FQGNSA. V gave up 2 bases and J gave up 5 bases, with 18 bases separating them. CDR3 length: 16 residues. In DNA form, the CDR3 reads TGTGCCAGCAGCTTATGGGGGACTGGGGCCGGGGAGACCCAGTACTTC. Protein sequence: CASSLWGTGAGETQYF. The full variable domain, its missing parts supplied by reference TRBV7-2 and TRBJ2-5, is GAGVSQSPSNKVTEKGKDVELRCDPISGHTALYWYRQSLGQGLEFLIYFQGNSAPDKSGLPSDRFSAERTGGSVSTLTIQRTQQEDSAVYLCASSLWGTGAGETQYFGPGTRLLVL.

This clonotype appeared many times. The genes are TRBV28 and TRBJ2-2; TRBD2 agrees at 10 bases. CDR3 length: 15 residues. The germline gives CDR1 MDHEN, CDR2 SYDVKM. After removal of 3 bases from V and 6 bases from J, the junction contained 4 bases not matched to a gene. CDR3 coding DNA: TGTGCCAGCAGTTTTCGACTAGCGGGTTCCGGGGAGCTGTTTTTT. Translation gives CASSFRLAGSGELFF.

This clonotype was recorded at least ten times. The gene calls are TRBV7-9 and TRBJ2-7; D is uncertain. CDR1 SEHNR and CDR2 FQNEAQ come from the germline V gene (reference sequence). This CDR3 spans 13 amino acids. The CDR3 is CASSLQARNEQYV. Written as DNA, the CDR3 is TGTGCCAGCAGCTTACAAGCAAGAAACGAACAGTACGTC.

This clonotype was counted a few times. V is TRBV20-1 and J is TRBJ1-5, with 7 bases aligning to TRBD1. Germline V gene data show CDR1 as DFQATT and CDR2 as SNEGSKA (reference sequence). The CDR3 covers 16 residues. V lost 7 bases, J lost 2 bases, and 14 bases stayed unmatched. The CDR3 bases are TGCAGTGGTAAGAAGGGGGCGTCACTCGGCAATCAGCCCCAGCATTTT. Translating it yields CSGKKGASLGNQPQHF.

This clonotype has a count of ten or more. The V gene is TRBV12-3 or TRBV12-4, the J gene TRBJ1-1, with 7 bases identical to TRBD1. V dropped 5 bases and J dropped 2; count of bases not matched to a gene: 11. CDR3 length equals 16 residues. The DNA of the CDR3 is TGTGCCAGCAGTCCATCCCCCGGGACAGCAAACACTGAAGCTTTCTTT. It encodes CASSPSPGTANTEAFF.

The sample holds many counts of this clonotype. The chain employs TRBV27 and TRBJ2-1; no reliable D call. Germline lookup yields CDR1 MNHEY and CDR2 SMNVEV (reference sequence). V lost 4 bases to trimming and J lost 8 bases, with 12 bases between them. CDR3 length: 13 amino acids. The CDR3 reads CASSYGRTDEQFF. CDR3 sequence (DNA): TGTGCCAGCAGTTACGGACGGACGGATGAGCAGTTCTTC.

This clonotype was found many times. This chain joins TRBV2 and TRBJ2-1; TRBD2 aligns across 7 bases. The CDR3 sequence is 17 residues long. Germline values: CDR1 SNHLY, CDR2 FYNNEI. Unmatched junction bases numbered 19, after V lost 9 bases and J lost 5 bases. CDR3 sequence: CASLRSGGPRRDNEQFF. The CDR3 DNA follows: TGTGCCAGTTTGAGGTCGGGAGGCCCCCGCCGAGACAATGAGCAGTTCTTC.

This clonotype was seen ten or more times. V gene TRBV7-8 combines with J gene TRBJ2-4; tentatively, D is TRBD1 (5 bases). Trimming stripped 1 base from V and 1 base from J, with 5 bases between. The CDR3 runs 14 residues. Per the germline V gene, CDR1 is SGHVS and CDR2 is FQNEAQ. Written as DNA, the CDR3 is TGTGCCAGCAGCTTAGGACAGGCCAAAAACATTCAGTACTTC. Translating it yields CASSLGQAKNIQYF.

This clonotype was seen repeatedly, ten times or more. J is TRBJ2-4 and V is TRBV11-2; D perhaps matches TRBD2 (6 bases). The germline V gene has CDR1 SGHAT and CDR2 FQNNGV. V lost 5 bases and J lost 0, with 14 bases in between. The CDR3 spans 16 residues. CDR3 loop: CASSPWTGEAKNIQYF. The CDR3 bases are TGTGCCAGCAGCCCCTGGACGGGGGAAGCCAAAAACATTCAGTACTTC. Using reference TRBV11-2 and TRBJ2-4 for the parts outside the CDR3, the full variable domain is EAGVAQSPRYKIIEKRQSVAFWCNPISGHATLYWYQQILGQGPKLLIQFQNNGVVDDSQLPKDRFSAERLKGVDSTLKIQPAKLEDSAVYLCASSPWTGEAKNIQYFGAGTRLSVL.

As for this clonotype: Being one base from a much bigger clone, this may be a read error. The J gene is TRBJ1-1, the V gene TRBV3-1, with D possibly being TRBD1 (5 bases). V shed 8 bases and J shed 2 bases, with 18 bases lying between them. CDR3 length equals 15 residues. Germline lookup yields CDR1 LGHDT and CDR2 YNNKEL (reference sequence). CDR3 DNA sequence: TGTGCCAGCGGCCTTGCCGCAGGGACCAACACTGAAGCTTTCTTT. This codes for CASGLAAGTNTEAFF.

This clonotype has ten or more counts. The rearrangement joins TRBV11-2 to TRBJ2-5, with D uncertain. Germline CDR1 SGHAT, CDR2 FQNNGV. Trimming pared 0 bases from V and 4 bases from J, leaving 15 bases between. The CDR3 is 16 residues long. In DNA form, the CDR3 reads TGTGCCAGCAGCTTAGATCTCAGTCGGCCCACAGAGACCCAGTACTTC. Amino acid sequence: CASSLDLSRPTETQYF.

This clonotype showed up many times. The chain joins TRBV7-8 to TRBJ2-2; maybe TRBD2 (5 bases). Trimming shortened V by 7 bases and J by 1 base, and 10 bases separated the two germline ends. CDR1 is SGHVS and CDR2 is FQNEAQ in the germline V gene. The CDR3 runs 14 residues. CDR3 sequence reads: CASTGLMNTGELFF. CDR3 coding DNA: TGTGCCAGCACAGGACTGATGAACACCGGGGAGCTGTTTTTT. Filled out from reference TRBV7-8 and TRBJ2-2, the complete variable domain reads GAGVSQSPRYKVAKRGQDVALRCDPISGHVSLFWYQQALGQGPEFLTYFQNEAQLDKSGLPSDRFFAERPEGSVSTLKIQRTQQEDSAVYLCASTGLMNTGELFFGEGSRLTVL.

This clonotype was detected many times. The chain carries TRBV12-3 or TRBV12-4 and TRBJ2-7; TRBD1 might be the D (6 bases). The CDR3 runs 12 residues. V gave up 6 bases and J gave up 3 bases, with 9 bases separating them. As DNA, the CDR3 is TGTGCCAGCAGCTTGACAGGCTACGAGCAGTACTTC. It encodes CASSLTGYEQYF.

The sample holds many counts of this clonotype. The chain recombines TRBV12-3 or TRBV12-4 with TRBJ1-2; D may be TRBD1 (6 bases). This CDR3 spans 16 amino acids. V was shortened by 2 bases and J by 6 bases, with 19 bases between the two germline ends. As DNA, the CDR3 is TGTGCCAGCAGTTTAAGGGGGGCCAATATGAGGAATGGCTACACCTTC. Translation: CASSLRGANMRNGYTF.

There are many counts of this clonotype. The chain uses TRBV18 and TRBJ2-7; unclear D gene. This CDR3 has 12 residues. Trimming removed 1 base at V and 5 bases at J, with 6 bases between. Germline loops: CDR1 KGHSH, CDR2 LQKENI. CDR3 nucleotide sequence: TGTGCCAGCTCACCACAGGGTAACGAGCAGTACGTC. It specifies CASSPQGNEQYV.

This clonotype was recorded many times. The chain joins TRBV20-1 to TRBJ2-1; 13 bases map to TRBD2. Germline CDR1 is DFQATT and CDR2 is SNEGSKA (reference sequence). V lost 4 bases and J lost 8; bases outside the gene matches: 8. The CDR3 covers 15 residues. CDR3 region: CSAMGTSGILDEQFF. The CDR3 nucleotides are TGCAGTGCTATGGGGACTAGCGGGATTCTGGATGAGCAGTTCTTC.

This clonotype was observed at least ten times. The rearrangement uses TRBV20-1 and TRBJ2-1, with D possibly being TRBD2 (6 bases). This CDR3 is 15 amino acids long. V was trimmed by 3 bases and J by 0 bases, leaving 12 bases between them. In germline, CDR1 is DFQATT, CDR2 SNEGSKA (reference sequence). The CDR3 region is CSASVQGLSYNEQFF. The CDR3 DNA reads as TGCAGTGCTAGTGTGCAGGGACTCTCCTACAATGAGCAGTTCTTC.